Following are 12 T cell receptor beta chains from one sample sequenced in a study of long-term antiretroviral therapy in people with HIV (dated by TCRdb to between 2021 and 2024). The immunoSEQ hsTCRB v3.0 assay was used at survey level resolution for TRB variable region sequencing. Held by TCRdb, this immuneACCESS table contains in-frame sequences only and omits some clones. Under half of the omission traces to an unresolved V gene where checked; the cause of the rest is unknown. The sample data list 15,000 or so clones, and 88% of these were observed just once. The top ten clonotypes cover around 12% of the sample. Material: unsorted PBMCs, obtained 0.7 years before starting antiretroviral therapy. The receptors come from a man aged 45 to 65 with HIV.

The chain uses TRBV13 and TRBJ1-3; 7 bases line up with TRBD1. This CDR3 contains 17 residues. J gave up 8 bases and V 5 bases, and 18 bases lay outside the gene matches. The germline V gene encodes CDR1 PRHDT and CDR2 FYEKMQ (reference sequence). In DNA form, the CDR3 reads TGTGCCAGCAGCAGTGCGAGGACGGCAGGGGGAACTGACACCATATATTTT. Protein product: CASSSARTAGGTDTIYF. Full variable domain (remainder filled in from reference TRBV13 and TRBJ1-3): AAGVIQSPRHLIKEKRETATLKCYPIPRHDTVYWYQQGPGQDPQFLISFYEKMQSDKGSIPDRFSAQQFSDYHSELNMSSLELGDSALYFCASSSARTAGGTDTIYFGEGSWLTVV.

This chain connects TRBV27 to TRBJ1-5, with unresolved D. The germline V gene has CDR1 MNHEY and CDR2 SMNVEV (reference sequence). V dropped 2 bases and J dropped 9 bases, with 11 bases sitting between them. The CDR3 sequence is 13 residues long. Written as DNA, the CDR3 is TGTGCCAGCAGTTTAAGCCCGAATTGGCCCCAGCATTTT. This gives the protein CASSLSPNWPQHF.

The chain is built from TRBV28 and TRBJ2-7; D uncertain. This CDR3 region has 12 residues. V was pared by 6 bases and J by 7 bases, with 13 bases between. Germline CDR1 reads MDHEN; CDR2 reads SYDVKM. The CDR3 DNA sequence: TGTGCCAGCAGGGACGCAGGCTGGGAGCAGTACTTC. As protein: CASRDAGWEQYF.

This CDR3 is CASSQEGLAAYNEQFF. CDR3 coding DNA: TGTGCCAGCAGCCAAGAAGGGCTAGCGGCCTACAATGAGCAGTTCTTC. The genes are TRBV4-2 and TRBJ2-1; 7 bases are a match to TRBD2. Germline V CDR1 and CDR2: LGHNA, YNFKEQ. Trimming at V came to 0 bases and at J to 2 bases, leaving 4 bases not matched to a gene. This CDR3 is built from 16 residues.

J is TRBJ2-4 and V is TRBV5-5; no reliable D call. Germline values: CDR1 SGHKS, CDR2 YYEKEE (reference sequence). V lost 1 base, J lost 0 bases, and 11 bases lay in between. CDR3 length equals 16 residues. The DNA for the CDR3 is TGTGCCAGCAGCTTGCAGGAGATCCTAGCCAAAAACATTCAGTACTTC. This codes for CASSLQEILAKNIQYF. Full variable domain (remainder filled in from reference TRBV5-5 and TRBJ2-4): DAGVTQSPTHLIKTRGQQVTLRCSPISGHKSVSWYQQVLGQGPQFIFQYYEKEERGRGNFPDRFSARQFPNYSSELNVNALLLGDSALYLCASSLQEILAKNIQYFGAGTRLSVL.

This chain links TRBV6-5 with TRBJ1-1, with D perhaps TRBD1 (5 bases). The V gene's germline CDR1 is MNHEY and CDR2 SVGAGI. The CDR3 totals 15 residues. V shed 6 bases and J shed 2 bases, with 16 bases lying between them. In DNA form, the CDR3 reads TGTGCCAGCAGCATCCTAAGGACATACAACACTGAAGCTTTCTTT. It yields the protein CASSILRTYNTEAFF.

This clone appeared once. This chain links TRBV19 with TRBJ1-2, with no clear D. The CDR3 is 15 amino acids. V was clipped by 2 bases and J by 8 bases, with 18 bases between them. Germline lookup yields CDR1 LNHDA and CDR2 SQIVND (reference sequence). The CDR3, as DNA: TGTGCCAGTAGTATAATGTTAGGTGCCGCCCAAGGCTACACCTTC. This sequence encodes CASSIMLGAAQGYTF. Together with reference TRBV19 and TRBJ1-2, the CDR3 gives the full variable domain: DGGITQSPKYLFRKEGQNVTLSCEQNLNHDAMYWYRQDPGQGLRLIYYSQIVNDFQKGDIAEGYSVSREKKESFPLTVTSAQKNPTAFYLCASSIMLGAAQGYTFGSGTRLTVV.

The chain uses TRBV2 and TRBJ1-2; possibly TRBD1 for D (6 bases). V was cut by 6 bases and J by 2 bases, with 10 bases left in between. The CDR3 covers 13 residues. The germline CDR1 and CDR2 sequences are SNHLY and FYNNEI. CDR3 sequence: CASSADRNYGYTF. In nucleotides, the CDR3 is TGTGCCAGCAGCGCGGACAGAAACTATGGCTACACCTTC.

This sequence joins TRBV9 and TRBJ1-2; D might be TRBD1 (5 bases). Trimming stripped 0 bases from V and 11 bases from J, with 8 bases between. Germline values: CDR1 SGDLS, CDR2 YYNGEE. The length of the CDR3 is 11 residues. CDR3 residues: CASSVAGWYTF. CDR3 nucleotide sequence: TGTGCCAGCAGCGTAGCAGGGTGGTACACCTTC.

Concerning this clone: The same CDR3 is also encoded by other DNA sequences in this sample. The J gene is TRBJ2-3, the V gene TRBV18; D remains unclear. V lost 0 bases and J 0 bases, leaving 1 base between the germline ends. The CDR3 sequence is 13 residues long. CDR1 KGHSH and CDR2 LQKENI come from the germline V gene. CDR3 in DNA: TGTGCCAGCTCACCACCTAGCACAGATACGCAGTATTTT. It translates to CASSPPSTDTQYF.

The chain is built from TRBV18 and TRBJ1-2; 9 nucleotides align to TRBD1. The CDR3 extends over 15 amino acids. Germline V lookup: CDR1 KGHSH, CDR2 LQKENI. The junction had 12 bases not matched to a gene; V was cut back by 5 bases and J by 8 bases. This CDR3 is CASSARTTGGEGYTF. DNA for the CDR3: TGTGCCAGCTCAGCGCGAACTACAGGGGGCGAAGGCTACACCTTC.

V usage is TRBV9 and J usage is TRBJ2-7; 8 bases fit TRBD1. Germline CDR1 is SGDLS and CDR2 is YYNGEE. The CDR3 consists of 14 residues. The V and J ends lost 6 bases and 0 bases, in that order; junction bases with no gene match: 5. DNA of the CDR3: TGTGCCAGCAACCGACAGGGGAGCTCCTACGAGCAGTACTTC. It codes for CASNRQGSSYEQYF.